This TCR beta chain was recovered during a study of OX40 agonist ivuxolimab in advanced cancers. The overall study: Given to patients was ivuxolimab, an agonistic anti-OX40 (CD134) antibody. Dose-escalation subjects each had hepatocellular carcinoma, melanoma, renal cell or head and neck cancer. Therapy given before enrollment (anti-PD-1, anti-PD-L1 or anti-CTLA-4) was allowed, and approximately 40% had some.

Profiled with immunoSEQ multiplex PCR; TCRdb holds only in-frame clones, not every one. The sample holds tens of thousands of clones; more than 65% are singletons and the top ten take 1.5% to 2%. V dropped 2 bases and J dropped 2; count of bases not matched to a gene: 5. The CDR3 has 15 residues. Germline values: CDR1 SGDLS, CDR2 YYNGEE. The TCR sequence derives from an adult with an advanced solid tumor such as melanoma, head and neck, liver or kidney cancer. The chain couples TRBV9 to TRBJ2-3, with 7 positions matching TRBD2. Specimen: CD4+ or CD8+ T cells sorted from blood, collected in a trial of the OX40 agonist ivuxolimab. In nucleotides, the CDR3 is TGTGCCAGCAGCGTCGGAGCGGGGCCCACAGATACGCAGTATTTT. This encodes CASSVGAGPTDTQYF.